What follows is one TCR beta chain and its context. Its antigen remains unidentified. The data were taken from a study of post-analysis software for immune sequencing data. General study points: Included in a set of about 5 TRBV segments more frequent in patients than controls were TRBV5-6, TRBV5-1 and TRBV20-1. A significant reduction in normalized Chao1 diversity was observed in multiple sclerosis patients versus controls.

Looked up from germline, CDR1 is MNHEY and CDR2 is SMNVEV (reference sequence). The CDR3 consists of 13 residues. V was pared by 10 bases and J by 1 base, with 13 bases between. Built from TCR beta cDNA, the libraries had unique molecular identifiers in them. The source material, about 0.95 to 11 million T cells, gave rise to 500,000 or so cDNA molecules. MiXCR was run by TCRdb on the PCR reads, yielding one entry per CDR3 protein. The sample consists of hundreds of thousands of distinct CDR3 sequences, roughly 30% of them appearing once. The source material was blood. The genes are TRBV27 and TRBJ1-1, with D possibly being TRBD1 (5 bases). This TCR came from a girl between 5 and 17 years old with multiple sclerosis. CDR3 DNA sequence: TGTGCCACACTCGGACACAAGAACACTGAAGCTTTCTTT. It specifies CATLGHKNTEAFF.